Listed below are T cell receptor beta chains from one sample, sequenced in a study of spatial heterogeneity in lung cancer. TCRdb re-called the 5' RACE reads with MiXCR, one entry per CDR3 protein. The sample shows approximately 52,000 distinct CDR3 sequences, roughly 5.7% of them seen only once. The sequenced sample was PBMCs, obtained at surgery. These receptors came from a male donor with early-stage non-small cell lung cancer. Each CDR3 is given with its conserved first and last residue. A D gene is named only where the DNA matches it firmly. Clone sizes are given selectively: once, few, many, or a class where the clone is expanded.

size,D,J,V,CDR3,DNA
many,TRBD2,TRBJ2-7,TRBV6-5,CASRELAGVHEQYF,TGTGCCAGCAGGGAACTAGCGGGAGTCCACGAGCAGTACTTC
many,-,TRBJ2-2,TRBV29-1,CSVEDLSTGELFF,TGCAGCGTTGAAGATCTTAGCACCGGGGAGCTGTTTTTT
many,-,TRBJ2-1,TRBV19,CASRTTRYGTYNEQFF,TGTGCCAGTAGAACCACTAGGTACGGCACCTACAATGAGCAGTTCTTC
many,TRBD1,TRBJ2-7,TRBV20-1,CSARASSGTGFYEQYF,TGCAGTGCTAGAGCCTCCTCCGGGACAGGGTTCTACGAGCAGTACTTC
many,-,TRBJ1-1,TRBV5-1,CASSWDTNTEAFF,TGCGCCAGCAGCTGGGACACCAACACTGAAGCTTTCTTT
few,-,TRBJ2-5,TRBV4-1,CASSTRWELKETQYF,TGCGCCAGCAGCACAAGATGGGAGCTGAAAGAGACCCAGTACTTC
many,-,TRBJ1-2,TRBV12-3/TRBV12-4,CASSLAGSNYGYTF,TGTGCCAGCAGTTTAGCGGGCAGCAACTATGGCTACACCTTC
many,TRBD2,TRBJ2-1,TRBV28,CASRESGSTYNEQFF,TGTGCCAGCAGAGAAAGCGGGAGCACCTACAATGAGCAGTTCTTC
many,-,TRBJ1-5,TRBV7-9,CASSLANQPQHF,TGTGCCAGCAGCTTAGCCAATCAGCCCCAGCATTTT
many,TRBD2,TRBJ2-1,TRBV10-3,CAVRRTSGMNEQFF,TGTGCCGTTCGGAGAACTAGCGGGATGAATGAGCAGTTCTTC
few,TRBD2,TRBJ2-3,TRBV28,CASSSGGLDADTQYF,TGTGCCAGCAGTTCGGGGGGACTAGATGCAGATACGCAGTATTTT
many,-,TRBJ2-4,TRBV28,CASSGYRESKNIQYF,TGTGCCAGCAGTGGATACAGGGAAAGCAAAAACATTCAGTACTTC
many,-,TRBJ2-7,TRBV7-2,CASSLAAAGLSYEQYF,TGTGCCAGCAGCTTAGCGGCAGCGGGCCTCTCCTACGAGCAGTACTTC
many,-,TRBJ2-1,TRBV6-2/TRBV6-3,CASSQGLSGNEQFF,TGTGCCAGCAGCCAGGGACTCAGTGGGAATGAGCAGTTCTTC
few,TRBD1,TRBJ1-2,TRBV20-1,CSARDKTGQGSNYGYTF,TGCAGTGCTAGAGATAAGACCGGACAGGGCTCTAACTATGGCTACACCTTC
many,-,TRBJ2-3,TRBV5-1,CASSEGNLRTDTQYF,TGCGCCAGCAGCGAGGGAAACCTACGCACAGATACGCAGTATTTT
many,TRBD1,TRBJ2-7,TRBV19,CASRDRNYEQYF,TGTGCCAGTAGGGACAGGAATTACGAGCAGTACTTC
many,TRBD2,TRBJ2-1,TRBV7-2,CASSIGTSSYNEQFF,TGTGCCAGCAGCATCGGGACTAGCTCCTACAATGAGCAGTTCTTC
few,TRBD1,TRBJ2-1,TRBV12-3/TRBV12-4,CASILGQNYNEQFF,TGTGCCAGCATCTTGGGACAGAACTACAATGAGCAGTTCTTC
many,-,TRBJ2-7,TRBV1,CTSSQRTRPGQASYEQYF,TGCACCAGCAGCCAACGCACCCGCCCGGGACAGGCCTCCTACGAGCAGTACTTC
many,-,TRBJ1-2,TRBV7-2,CASSLVDSNYGYTF,TGTGCCAGCAGCTTAGTTGACAGCAACTATGGCTACACCTTC
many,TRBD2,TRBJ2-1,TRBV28,CASSSGLAFYNEQFF,TGTGCCAGCAGTTCGGGACTAGCTTTTTACAATGAGCAGTTCTTC
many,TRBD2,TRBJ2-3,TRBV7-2,CASSLGGSGRAWEDTQYF,TGTGCCAGCAGCTTAGGGGGTAGCGGGAGGGCCTGGGAAGATACGCAGTATTTT
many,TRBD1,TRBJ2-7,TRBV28,CASSSTGYDYEQYF,TGTGCCAGCAGTTCGACAGGGTATGACTACGAGCAGTACTTC
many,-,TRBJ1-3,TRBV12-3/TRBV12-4,CASTQGFSSGNTIYF,TGTGCCAGCACCCAGGGGTTTAGTTCTGGAAACACCATATATTTT
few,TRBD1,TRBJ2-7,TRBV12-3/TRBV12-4,CASSPPYRGNYEQYF,TGTGCCAGCAGCCCTCCCTACAGGGGGAACTACGAGCAGTACTTC
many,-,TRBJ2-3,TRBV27,CASSQGTRPDTQYF,TGTGCCAGCAGTCAAGGGACTCGTCCGGATACGCAGTATTTT
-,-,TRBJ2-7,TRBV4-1,CASSQERLTSYEQYF,TGCGCCAGCAGCCAAGAAAGACTTACCTCCTACGAGCAGTACTTC
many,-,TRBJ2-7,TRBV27,CASSLSSGDYEQYF,TGTGCCAGCAGTTTATCGTCAGGGGACTACGAGCAGTACTTC
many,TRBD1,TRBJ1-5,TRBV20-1,CSARQGPINQPQHF,TGCAGTGCAAGACAGGGTCCCATCAATCAGCCCCAGCATTTT
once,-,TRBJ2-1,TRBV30,CAWGAVSYNEQFF,TGTGCCTGGGGAGCGGTTTCCTACAATGAGCAGTTCTTC
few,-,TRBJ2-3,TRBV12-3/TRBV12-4,CASSLASGSGDTQYF,TGTGCCAGCAGTTTAGCTAGCGGTTCAGGGGATACGCAGTATTTT
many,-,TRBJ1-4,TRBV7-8,CASSFVGNPTNEKLFF,TGTGCCAGCAGCTTTGTAGGAAATCCAACTAATGAAAAACTGTTTTTT
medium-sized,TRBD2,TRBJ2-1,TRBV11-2,CASSLGDYNNEQFF,TGTGCCAGCAGCTTAGGGGACTACAACAATGAGCAGTTCTTC
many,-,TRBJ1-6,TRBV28,CASSGGRYSPLHF,TGTGCCAGCAGTGGGGGGCGATATTCACCCCTCCACTTT
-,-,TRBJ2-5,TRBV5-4,CASSPTGVQETQYF,TGTGCCAGCAGCCCCACCGGGGTTCAAGAGACCCAGTACTTC
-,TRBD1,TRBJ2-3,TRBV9,CASSVGQGHADTQYF,TGTGCCAGCAGCGTAGGACAGGGGCATGCAGATACGCAGTATTTT
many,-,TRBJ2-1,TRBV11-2,CASSIQPSVAGHNEQFF,TGTGCCAGCAGCATCCAACCTAGCGTTGCGGGCCACAATGAGCAGTTCTTC
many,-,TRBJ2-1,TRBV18,CASSPVNEQFF,TGTGCCAGCTCACCAGTCAATGAGCAGTTCTTC
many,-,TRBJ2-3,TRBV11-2,CASSLVGPVGNTQYF,TGTGCCAGCAGCTTAGTGGGGCCGGTGGGAAATACGCAGTATTTT
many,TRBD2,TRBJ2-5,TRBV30,CAWNRISGRETQYF,TGTGCCTGGAACCGAATTAGCGGGAGAGAGACCCAGTACTTC
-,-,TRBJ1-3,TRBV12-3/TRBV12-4,CASSLFVGSGGNTIYF,TGTGCCAGCAGTTTATTTGTGGGTTCGGGTGGAAACACCATATATTTT
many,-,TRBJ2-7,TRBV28,CASQPTDGTYEQYF,TGTGCCAGTCAACCGACAGACGGAACCTACGAGCAGTACTTC
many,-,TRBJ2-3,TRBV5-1,CASSPHTDTQYF,TGCGCCAGCAGCCCTCACACAGATACGCAGTATTTT
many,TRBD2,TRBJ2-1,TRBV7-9,CASSSGTSSEDEQFF,TGTGCCAGCAGCTCCGGGACTAGTTCGGAGGATGAGCAGTTCTTC
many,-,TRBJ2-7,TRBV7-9,CASSLNRDYEQYF,TGTGCCAGCAGCCTCAACAGGGATTACGAGCAGTACTTC
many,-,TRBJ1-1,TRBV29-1,CSVEAASGNTEAFF,TGCAGCGTTGAGGCCGCATCAGGGAACACTGAAGCTTTCTTT
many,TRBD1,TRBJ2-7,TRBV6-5,CASSRQGGTYEQYF,TGTGCCAGCAGCCGACAGGGGGGGACCTACGAGCAGTACTTC
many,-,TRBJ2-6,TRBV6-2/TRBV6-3,CASLRSPSVGANVPTF,TGTGCCAGCCTTCGCTCGCCCTCAGTTGGGGCCAACGTCCCGACTTTC
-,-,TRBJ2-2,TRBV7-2,CASSLDANTGELFF,TGTGCCAGCAGCTTGGATGCGAACACCGGGGAGCTGTTTTTT
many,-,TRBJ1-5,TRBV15,CATSREQNQPQHF,TGTGCCACCAGCAGAGAGCAAAATCAGCCCCAGCATTTT
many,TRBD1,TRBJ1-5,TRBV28,CASSPRGPSNQPQHF,TGTGCCAGCAGTCCAAGGGGGCCTAGCAATCAGCCCCAGCATTTT
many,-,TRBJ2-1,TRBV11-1,CASSFGTPYNEQFF,TGTGCCAGCAGCTTTGGGACTCCCTACAATGAGCAGTTCTTC
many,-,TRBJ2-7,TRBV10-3,CAIKDDSYEQYF,TGTGCCATCAAAGATGACAGCTACGAGCAGTACTTC